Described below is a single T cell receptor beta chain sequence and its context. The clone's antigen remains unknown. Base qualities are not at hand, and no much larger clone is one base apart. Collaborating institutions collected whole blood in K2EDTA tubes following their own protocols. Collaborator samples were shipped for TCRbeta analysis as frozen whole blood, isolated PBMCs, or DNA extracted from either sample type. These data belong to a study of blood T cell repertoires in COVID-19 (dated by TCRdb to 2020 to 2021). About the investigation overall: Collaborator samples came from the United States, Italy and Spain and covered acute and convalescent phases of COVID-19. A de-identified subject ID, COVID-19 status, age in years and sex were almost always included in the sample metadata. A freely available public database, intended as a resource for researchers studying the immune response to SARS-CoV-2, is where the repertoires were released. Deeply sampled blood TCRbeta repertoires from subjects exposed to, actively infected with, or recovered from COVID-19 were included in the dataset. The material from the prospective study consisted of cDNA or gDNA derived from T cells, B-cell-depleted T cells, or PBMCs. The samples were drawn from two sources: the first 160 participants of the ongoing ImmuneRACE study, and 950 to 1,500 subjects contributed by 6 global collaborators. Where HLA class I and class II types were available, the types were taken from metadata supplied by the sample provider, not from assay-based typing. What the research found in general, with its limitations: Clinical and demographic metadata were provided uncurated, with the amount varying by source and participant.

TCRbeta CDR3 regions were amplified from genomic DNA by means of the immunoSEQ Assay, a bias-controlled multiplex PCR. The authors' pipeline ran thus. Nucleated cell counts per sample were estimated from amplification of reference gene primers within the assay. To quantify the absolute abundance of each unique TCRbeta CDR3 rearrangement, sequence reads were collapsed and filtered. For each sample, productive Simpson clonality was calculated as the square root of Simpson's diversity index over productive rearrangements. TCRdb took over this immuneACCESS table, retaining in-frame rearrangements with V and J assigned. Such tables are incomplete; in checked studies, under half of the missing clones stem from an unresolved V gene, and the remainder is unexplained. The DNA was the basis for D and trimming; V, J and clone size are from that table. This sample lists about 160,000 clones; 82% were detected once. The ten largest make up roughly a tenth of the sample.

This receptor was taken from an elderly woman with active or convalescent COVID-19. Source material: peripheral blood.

In nucleotide form, the sequence is TGTGCCAGCGAAACGGTTGAGCTAGGGACAGTCGATACGCAGTATTTT. It codes for CASETVELGTVDTQYF. This chain is built from TRBV9 and TRBJ2-3, with 7 bases in between that match TRBD1. The CDR3, cysteine through phenylalanine, is 16 amino acids long. Left in the record is the CDR3 DNA by itself, 48 bases read in frame from the first base. V lost 7 bases and J lost 6 bases, and the count of bases not matched to a germline gene is 17. CDR1 SGDLS and CDR2 YYNGEE were looked up in the germline V gene.